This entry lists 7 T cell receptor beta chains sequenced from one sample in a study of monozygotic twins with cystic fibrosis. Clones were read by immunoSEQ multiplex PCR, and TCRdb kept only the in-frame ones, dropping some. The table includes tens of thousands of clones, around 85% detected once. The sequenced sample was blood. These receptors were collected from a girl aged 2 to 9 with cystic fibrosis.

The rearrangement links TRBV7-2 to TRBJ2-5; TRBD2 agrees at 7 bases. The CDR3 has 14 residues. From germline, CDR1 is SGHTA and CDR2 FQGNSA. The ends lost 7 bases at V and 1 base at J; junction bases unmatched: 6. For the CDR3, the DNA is TGTGCCAGCACCTCATCTAGCGGCCAAGAGACCCAGTACTTC. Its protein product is CASTSSSGQETQYF.

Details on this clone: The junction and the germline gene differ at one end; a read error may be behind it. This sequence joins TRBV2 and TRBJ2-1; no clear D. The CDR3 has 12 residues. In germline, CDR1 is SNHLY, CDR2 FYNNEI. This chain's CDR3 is CASIELNNEQFF. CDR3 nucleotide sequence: TGTGCCAGCATTGAACTCAACAATGAGCAGTTCTTC.

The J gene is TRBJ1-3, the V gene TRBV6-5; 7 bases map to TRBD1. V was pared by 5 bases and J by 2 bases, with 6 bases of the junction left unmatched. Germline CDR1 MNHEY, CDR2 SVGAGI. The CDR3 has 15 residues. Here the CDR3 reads CASSGGQVAGNTIYF. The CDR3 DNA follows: TGTGCCAGCAGTGGAGGACAGGTCGCTGGAAACACCATATATTTT.

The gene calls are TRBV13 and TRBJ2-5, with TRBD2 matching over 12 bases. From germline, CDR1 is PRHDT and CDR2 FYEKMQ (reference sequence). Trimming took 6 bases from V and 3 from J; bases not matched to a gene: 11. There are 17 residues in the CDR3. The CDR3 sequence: CASSLLMGLAGEETQYF. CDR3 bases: TGTGCCAGCAGTCTACTAATGGGACTAGCGGGCGAAGAGACCCAGTACTTC. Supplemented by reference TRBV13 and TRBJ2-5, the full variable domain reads AAGVIQSPRHLIKEKRETATLKCYPIPRHDTVYWYQQGPGQDPQFLISFYEKMQSDKGSIPDRFSAQQFSDYHSELNMSSLELGDSALYFCASSLLMGLAGEETQYFGPGTRLLVL.

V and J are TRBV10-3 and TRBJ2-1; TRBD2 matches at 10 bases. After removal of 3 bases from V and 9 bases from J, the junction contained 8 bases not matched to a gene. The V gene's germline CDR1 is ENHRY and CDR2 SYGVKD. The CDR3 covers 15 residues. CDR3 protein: CAISESPSGSGEQFF. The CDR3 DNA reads TGTGCCATCAGTGAATCGCCTAGCGGGAGTGGTGAGCAGTTCTTC.

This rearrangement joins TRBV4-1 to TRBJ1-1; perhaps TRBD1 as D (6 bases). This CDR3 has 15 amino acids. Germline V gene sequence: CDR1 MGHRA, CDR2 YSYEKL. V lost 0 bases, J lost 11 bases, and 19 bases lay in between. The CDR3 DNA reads TGCGCCAGCAGCCAAGATGAACAGGGAGTCGTTCGGGCTTTCTTT. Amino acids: CASSQDEQGVVRAFF.

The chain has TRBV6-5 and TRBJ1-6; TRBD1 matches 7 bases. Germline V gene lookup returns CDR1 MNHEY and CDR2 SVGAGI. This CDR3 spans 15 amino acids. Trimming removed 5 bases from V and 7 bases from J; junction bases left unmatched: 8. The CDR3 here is CASSVTGTANSPLHF. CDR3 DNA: TGTGCCAGCAGTGTAACCGGGACAGCGAATTCACCCCTCCACTTT.